This T cell receptor beta chain was recorded in a study of T cell responses to AZD1222 COVID-19 vaccine. Germline loops: CDR1 GTSNPN, CDR2 SVGIG (reference sequence). Trimming took 3 bases from V and 1 from J, leaving 19 bases between them. The CDR3 consists of 17 residues. Some second doses came at about 4 weeks and others at about 12 weeks; these were pooled. The protocol was immunoSEQ multiplex PCR, while the TCRdb copy is restricted to in-frame clones and leaves out a portion. Among about 81,000 clones, 80% to 95% were seen once, and the ten largest hold around a tenth. This sequence was found in an adult who received the AZD1222 COVID-19 vaccine. The sample in question was peripheral blood, obtained 28 days after the second AZD1222 dose. The gene calls are TRBV30 and TRBJ1-5, with no clear D. This chain's CDR3 is CAWSSVRLQTSNQPQHF. In DNA form, the CDR3 reads TGTGCCTGGAGCTCCGTTCGTTTACAGACGAGCAATCAGCCCCAGCATTTT.